Shown below are 21 T cell receptor beta chains from a single sample sequenced in a study of blood T cell repertoires in COVID-19. Measured with immunoSEQ multiplex PCR; TCRdb has only the in-frame clones, and not every one. The data hold about 120,000 clones, with roughly nine tenths observed a single time. Source material: peripheral blood. All receptors come from a woman in her seventies with COVID-19, enrolled during active disease.

This chain connects TRBV4-1 to TRBJ2-1, with D possibly being TRBD2 (6 bases). This CDR3 region has 15 residues. Deletions cut 0 bases from V and 2 bases from J, with 8 bases between. Germline CDR1 MGHRA, CDR2 YSYEKL. The CDR3 DNA reads as TGCGCCAGCAGCCAAGACTGGGGGGCCTACAATGAGCAGTTCTTC. This translates into CASSQDWGAYNEQFF.

This chain connects TRBV5-6 to TRBJ1-2; 9 bases are a match to TRBD1. Germline CDR1 SGHDT, CDR2 YYEEEE. This CDR3 region has 16 residues. V trimming: 1 base; J trimming: 6 bases; junction bases outside the gene matches: 10. CDR3 in amino acids: CASSLIQGARADGYTF. The CDR3 nucleotides are TGTGCCAGCAGCTTGATACAGGGGGCGAGAGCGGATGGCTACACCTTC.

The rearrangement links TRBV5-5 to TRBJ1-5; 7 nucleotides align to TRBD1. CDR1 is SGHKS and CDR2 is YYEKEE in the germline V gene (reference sequence). The CDR3 is 16 residues long. Trimming at V came to 4 bases and at J to 6 bases, leaving 13 bases not matched to a gene. DNA of the CDR3: TGTGCCAGCAGCCACTCGGAAGGGGGCTTTGGTCAGCCCCAGCATTTT. Translating it yields CASSHSEGGFGQPQHF.

The V gene is TRBV19, the J gene TRBJ2-3, with D possibly matching TRBD1 (7 bases). Germline V gene lookup returns CDR1 LNHDA and CDR2 SQIVND (reference sequence). There are 11 residues in the CDR3. With 8 bases removed from V and 8 bases from J, the gap between germline ends came to 11 bases. CDR3 in amino acids: CASQGGRTQYF. CDR3 nucleotides: TGTGCCAGTCAGGGGGGACGTACGCAGTATTTT.

V usage is TRBV19 and J usage is TRBJ1-4, with 7 bases lining up with TRBD1. V shed 3 bases and J 4 bases; nucleotides not matched to a gene: 8. Germline-derived CDR1 and CDR2 are LNHDA and SQIVND (reference sequence). CDR3 size: 16 residues. Written as DNA, the CDR3 is TGTGCCAGTAGTATTTTGTTGGGACAGTTTAATGAAAAACTGTTTTTT. It translates to CASSILLGQFNEKLFF. The complete variable domain, with remaining parts taken from reference TRBV19 and TRBJ1-4, reads DGGITQSPKYLFRKEGQNVTLSCEQNLNHDAMYWYRQDPGQGLRLIYYSQIVNDFQKGDIAEGYSVSREKKESFPLTVTSAQKNPTAFYLCASSILLGQFNEKLFFGSGTQLSVL.

This clone was seen a handful of times. This chain connects TRBV7-3 to TRBJ2-3, with 7 bases matching TRBD1. The CDR3 covers 14 residues. Germline V gene sequence: CDR1 SGHTA, CDR2 FQGTGA. V was clipped by 5 bases and J by 1 base; unmatched bases: 3. Here the CDR3 reads CASSTGQGTDTQYF. CDR3 bases: TGTGCCAGCAGCACCGGACAGGGCACAGATACGCAGTATTTT.

The rearrangement joins TRBV15 to TRBJ2-5; 7 nucleotides match TRBD1. Germline CDR1 is LNHNV and CDR2 is YYDKDF (reference sequence). J lost 4 bases, V lost 5 bases, and 4 bases had no gene match. The CDR3 loop spans 13 amino acids. The CDR3 DNA reads as TGTGCCACCAGCCGGGGACAGACAGAGACCCAGTACTTC. Encoded protein: CATSRGQTETQYF.

The chain has TRBV5-1 and TRBJ2-2, with D tentatively TRBD1 (5 bases). This CDR3 is 14 amino acids long. V lost 6 bases and J 6 bases, leaving 15 bases between the germline ends. CDR1 is SGHRS, CDR2 YFSETQ, per germline. In nucleotides, the CDR3 is TGCGCCAGCACTAGGGGAAGTCATCCCGGGGAGCTGTTTTTT. Protein product: CASTRGSHPGELFF.

The chain has TRBV15 and TRBJ2-3, with 9 positions matching TRBD1. The CDR3 is 16 residues long. Germline assignment: CDR1 LNHNV and CDR2 YYDKDF (reference sequence). V lost 0 bases to trimming and J lost 3 bases; unmatched junction nucleotides: 4. For the CDR3, the DNA is TGTGCCACCAGCAGAGAGGCACAGGGGGCGACAGATACGCAGTATTTT. Its protein is CATSREAQGATDTQYF.

The V gene is TRBV3-1 (or the pseudogene TRBV3-2), the J gene TRBJ1-1; maybe TRBD1 (6 bases). The CDR3 covers 14 residues. Looked up from germline, CDR1 is LGHDT and CDR2 is YNNKEL (reference sequence). Trimming left V 4 bases short and J 0 bases short, with 9 bases between. The CDR3 sequence is CASSPTGLNTEAFF. The CDR3 bases are TGTGCCAGCAGCCCGACAGGATTGAACACTGAAGCTTTCTTT.

CDR3 sequence: CASSPSLYGYTF. The DNA of the CDR3 is TGTGCCAGCAGCCCGTCTCTCTATGGCTACACCTTC. The chain uses TRBV7-9 and TRBJ1-2; no firm D call. Germline V gene lookup returns CDR1 SEHNR and CDR2 FQNEAQ (reference sequence). The CDR3 consists of 12 residues. The germline V and J ends were trimmed by 5 bases and 4 bases, with 8 bases remaining between them.

This clone was detected only once. The chain joins TRBV24-1 to TRBJ2-2; a possible D gene is TRBD2 (6 bases). From germline, CDR1 is KGHDR and CDR2 SFDVKD. Trimming removed 0 bases at V and 0 bases at J, with 7 bases between. The CDR3 runs 16 residues. The CDR3 spells CATSDLWRANTGELFF. CDR3 DNA sequence: TGTGCCACCAGTGATTTGTGGAGGGCGAACACCGGGGAGCTGTTTTTT.

The chain couples TRBV12-3 or TRBV12-4 to TRBJ2-4; perhaps TRBD2 as D (5 bases). This CDR3 has 12 amino acids. Trimming stripped 5 bases from V and 9 bases from J, with 11 bases between. Here the CDR3 reads CASSPTRAIQYF. The CDR3, as DNA: TGTGCCAGCAGTCCCACTAGGGCCATTCAGTACTTC.

The gene calls are TRBV14 and TRBJ1-6; 9 nucleotides agree with TRBD1. V was clipped by 3 bases and J by 7 bases; unmatched bases: 4. CDR3 length equals 15 residues. Germline values: CDR1 SGHDN, CDR2 FVKESK. The CDR3 spells CASSQRDRDNSPLHF. Written as DNA, the CDR3 is TGTGCCAGCAGCCAGAGGGACAGGGACAATTCACCCCTCCACTTT.

This rearrangement joins TRBV29-1 to TRBJ2-3, with D possibly being TRBD2 (5 bases). CDR1 SQVTM and CDR2 ANQGSEA come from the germline V gene. V lost 4 bases and J lost 4, with 15 bases in between. CDR3 length: 14 residues. The CDR3, as DNA: TGCAGCGTTGCCGGAGGCAGTGGGGCAGATACGCAGTATTTT. Translated, it gives CSVAGGSGADTQYF.

V and J are TRBV28 and TRBJ1-5, with 11 bases identical to TRBD1. This CDR3 has 17 amino acids. With 5 bases clipped from V and 0 bases from J, the junction kept 6 bases outside the gene matches. CDR1 is MDHEN and CDR2 is SYDVKM in the germline V gene. The chain's CDR3 is CASSMDRGPNSNQPQHF. The CDR3 DNA is TGTGCCAGCAGTATGGACAGGGGGCCAAATAGCAATCAGCCCCAGCATTTT.

V and J are TRBV5-1 and TRBJ2-1, with 10 bases aligning to TRBD1. CDR1 is SGHRS and CDR2 is YFSETQ in the germline V gene. The CDR3 totals 15 residues. Trimming took 0 bases from V and 8 from J; bases not matched to a gene: 5. CDR3 protein: CASSLAGQGFDEQFF. As DNA, the CDR3 is TGCGCCAGCAGCTTGGCGGGACAGGGGTTCGATGAGCAGTTCTTC.

This clone was found a few times. This chain links TRBV2 with TRBJ1-6, with 10 bases that match TRBD1. Germline CDR1 and CDR2: SNHLY and FYNNEI. Trimming cost V 3 bases and J 11 bases; bases outside gene matches: 7. CDR3 length equals 15 residues. The CDR3 sequence is CASSDVGTGVTPLHF. CDR3 nucleotide sequence: TGTGCCAGCAGTGACGTGGGGACAGGGGTGACACCCCTCCACTTT. Filled out from reference TRBV2 and TRBJ1-6, the complete variable domain reads EPEVTQTPSHQVTQMGQEVILRCVPISNHLYFYWYRQILGQKVEFLVSFYNNEISEKSEIFDDQFSVERPDGSNFTLKIRSTKLEDSAMYFCASSDVGTGVTPLHFGNGTRLTVT.

This chain connects TRBV18 to TRBJ1-5; the match to TRBD1 covers 7 bases. CDR1 is KGHSH, CDR2 LQKENI, per germline. After removal of 5 bases from V and 0 bases from J, the junction contained 10 bases not matched to a gene. The CDR3 runs to 17 residues. This CDR3 reads CASSSGTAYDSNQPQHF. For the CDR3, the DNA is TGTGCCAGCTCATCTGGGACAGCTTATGATAGCAATCAGCCCCAGCATTTT.

CDR3: CASSASGGANEQYF. The DNA of the CDR3 is TGCGCCAGCAGCGCTAGCGGGGGGGCTAACGAGCAGTACTTC. V and J are TRBV5-1 and TRBJ2-7; 12 bases are a match to TRBD2. This CDR3 is 14 amino acids long. V lost 4 bases to trimming and J lost 5 bases; unmatched junction nucleotides: 4. CDR1 and CDR2 from the germline V gene are SGHRS and YFSETQ.

This chain joins TRBV28 and TRBJ1-4; D possibly corresponds to TRBD1 (6 bases). The CDR3 consists of 12 residues. The germline gives CDR1 MDHEN, CDR2 SYDVKM. V shed 3 bases and J shed 11 bases, with 10 bases lying between them. CDR3 protein: CASSLPTGKLFF. As DNA, the CDR3 is TGTGCCAGCAGTTTGCCGACAGGTAAACTGTTTTTT.